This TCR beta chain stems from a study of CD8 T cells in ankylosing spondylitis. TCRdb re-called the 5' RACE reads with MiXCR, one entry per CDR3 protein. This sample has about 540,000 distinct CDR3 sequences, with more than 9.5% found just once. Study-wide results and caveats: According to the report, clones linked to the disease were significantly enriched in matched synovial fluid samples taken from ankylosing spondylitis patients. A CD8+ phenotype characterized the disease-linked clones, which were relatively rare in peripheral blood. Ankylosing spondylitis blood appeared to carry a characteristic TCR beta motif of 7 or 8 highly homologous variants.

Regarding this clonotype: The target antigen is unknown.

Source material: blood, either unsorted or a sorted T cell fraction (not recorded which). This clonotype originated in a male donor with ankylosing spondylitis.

The CDR3: CASSESAGRETQYF. The CDR3 DNA is TGCGCCAGCAGTGAGTCCGCGGGACGGGAGACCCAGTACTTC. V and J are TRBV10-1 and TRBJ2-5, with D possibly TRBD2 on 6 matching bases. Trimming took 0 bases from V and 5 from J, leaving 10 bases between them. Germline-derived CDR1 and CDR2 are WNHNN and SYGVQD (reference sequence). The CDR3 spans 14 residues.